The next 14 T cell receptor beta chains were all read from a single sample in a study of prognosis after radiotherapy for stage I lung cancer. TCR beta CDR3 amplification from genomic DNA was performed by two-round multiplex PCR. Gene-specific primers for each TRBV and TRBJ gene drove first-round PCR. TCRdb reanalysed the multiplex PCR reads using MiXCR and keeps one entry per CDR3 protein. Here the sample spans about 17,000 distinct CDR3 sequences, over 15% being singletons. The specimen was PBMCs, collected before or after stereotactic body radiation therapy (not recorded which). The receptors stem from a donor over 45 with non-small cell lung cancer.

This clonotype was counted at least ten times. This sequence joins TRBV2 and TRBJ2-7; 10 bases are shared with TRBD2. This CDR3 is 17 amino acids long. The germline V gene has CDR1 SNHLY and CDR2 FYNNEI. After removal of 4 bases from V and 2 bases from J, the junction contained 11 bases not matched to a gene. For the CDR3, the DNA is TGTGCCAGCAGTGCGCAGATTCTAGCGGGGGTTCCCTACGAGCAGTACTTC. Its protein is CASSAQILAGVPYEQYF.

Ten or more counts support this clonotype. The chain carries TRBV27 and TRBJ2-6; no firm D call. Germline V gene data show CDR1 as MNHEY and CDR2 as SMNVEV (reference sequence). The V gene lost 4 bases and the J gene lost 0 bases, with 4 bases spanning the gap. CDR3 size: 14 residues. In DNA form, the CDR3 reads TGTGCCAGCAGTTCAGGCTCTGGGGCCAACGTCCTGACTTTC. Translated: CASSSGSGANVLTF.

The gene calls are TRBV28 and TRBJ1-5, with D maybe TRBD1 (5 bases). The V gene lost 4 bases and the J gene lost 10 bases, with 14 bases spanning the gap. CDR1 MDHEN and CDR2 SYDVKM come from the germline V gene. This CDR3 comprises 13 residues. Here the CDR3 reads CASSWGFKNPQHF. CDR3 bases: TGTGCCAGCAGTTGGGGGTTTAAGAATCCCCAGCATTTT.

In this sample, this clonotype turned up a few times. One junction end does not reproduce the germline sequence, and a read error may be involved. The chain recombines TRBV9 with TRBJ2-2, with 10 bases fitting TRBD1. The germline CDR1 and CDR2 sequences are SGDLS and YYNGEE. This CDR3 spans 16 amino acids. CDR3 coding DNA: TGTGCCAGCGGCGTGGGACAGGGGCCCTCCACCGGGGAGCTGTTTTTT. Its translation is CASGVGQGPSTGELFF. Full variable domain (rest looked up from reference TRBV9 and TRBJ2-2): DSGVTQTPKHLITATGQRVTLRCSPRSGDLSVYWYQQSLDQGLQFLIQYYNGEERAKGNILERFSAQQFPDLHSELNLSSLELGDSALYFCASGVGQGPSTGELFFGEGSRLTVL.

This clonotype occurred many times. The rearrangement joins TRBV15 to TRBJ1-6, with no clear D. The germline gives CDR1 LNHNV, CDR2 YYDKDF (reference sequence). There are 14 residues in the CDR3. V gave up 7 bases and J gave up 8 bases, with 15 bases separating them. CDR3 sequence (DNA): TGTGCCACCACGGCCTGGACCGGGGATTCACCCCTCCACTTT. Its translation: CATTAWTGDSPLHF.

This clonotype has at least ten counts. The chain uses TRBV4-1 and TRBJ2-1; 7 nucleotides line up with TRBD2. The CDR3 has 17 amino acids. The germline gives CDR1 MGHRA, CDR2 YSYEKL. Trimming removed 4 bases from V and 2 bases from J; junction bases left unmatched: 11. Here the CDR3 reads CASSRDQASGTYNEQFF. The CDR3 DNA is TGCGCCAGCAGCCGCGATCAGGCTAGCGGAACCTACAATGAGCAGTTCTTC.

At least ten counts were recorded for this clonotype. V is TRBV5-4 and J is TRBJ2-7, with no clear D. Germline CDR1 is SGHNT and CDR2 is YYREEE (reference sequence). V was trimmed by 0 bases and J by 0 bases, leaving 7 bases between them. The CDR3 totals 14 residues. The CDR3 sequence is CASSLGIHSYEQYV. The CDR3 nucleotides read TGTGCCAGCAGCTTGGGTATCCACTCCTACGAGCAGTACGTC.

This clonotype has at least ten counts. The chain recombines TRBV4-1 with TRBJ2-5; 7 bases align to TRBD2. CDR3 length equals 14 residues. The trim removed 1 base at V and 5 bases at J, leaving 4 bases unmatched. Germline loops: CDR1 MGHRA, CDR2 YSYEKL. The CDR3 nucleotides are TGCGCCAGCAGCCAAGCAAGGGAGGGGGAGACCCAGTACTTC. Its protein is CASSQAREGETQYF.

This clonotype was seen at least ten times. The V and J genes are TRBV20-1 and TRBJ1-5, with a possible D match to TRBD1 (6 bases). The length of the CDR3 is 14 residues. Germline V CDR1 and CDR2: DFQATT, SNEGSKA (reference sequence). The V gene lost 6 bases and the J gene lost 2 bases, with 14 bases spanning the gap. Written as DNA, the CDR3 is TGCAGTGCAACACCGGGGGCTGGCAATCAGCCCCAGCATTTT. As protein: CSATPGAGNQPQHF.

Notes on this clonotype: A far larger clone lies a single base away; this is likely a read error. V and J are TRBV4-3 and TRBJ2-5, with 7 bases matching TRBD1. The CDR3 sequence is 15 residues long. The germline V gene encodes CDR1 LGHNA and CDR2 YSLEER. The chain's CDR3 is CASSQDRDSYNEQLF. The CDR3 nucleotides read TGCGCCAGCAGCCAAGATCGGGACAGCTACAATGAGCAGCTCTTC.

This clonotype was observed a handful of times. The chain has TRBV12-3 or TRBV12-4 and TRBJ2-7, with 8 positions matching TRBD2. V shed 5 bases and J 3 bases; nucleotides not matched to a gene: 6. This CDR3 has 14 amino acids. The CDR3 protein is CASSRGGQYYEQYF. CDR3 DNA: TGTGCCAGCAGTCGGGGGGGACAATACTACGAGCAGTACTTC.

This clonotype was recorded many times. CDR3 region: CASSPAGTGGEETQYF. CDR3 nucleotides: TGTGCCAGCAGTCCAGCCGGGACAGGGGGCGAAGAGACCCAGTACTTC. The genes are TRBV28 and TRBJ2-5; 12 nucleotides line up with TRBD1. The CDR3 has 16 amino acids. CDR1 MDHEN and CDR2 SYDVKM come from the germline V gene. Trimming took 5 bases from V and 3 from J; bases not matched to a gene: 7.

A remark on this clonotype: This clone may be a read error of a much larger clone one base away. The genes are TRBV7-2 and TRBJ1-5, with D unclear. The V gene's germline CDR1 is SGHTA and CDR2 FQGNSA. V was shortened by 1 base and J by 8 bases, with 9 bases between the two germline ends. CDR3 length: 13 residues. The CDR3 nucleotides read TGTGCCAGCAGCTTAGTGGTTTCCGAGCCCCAGCATTTT. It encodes CASSLVVSEPQHF.

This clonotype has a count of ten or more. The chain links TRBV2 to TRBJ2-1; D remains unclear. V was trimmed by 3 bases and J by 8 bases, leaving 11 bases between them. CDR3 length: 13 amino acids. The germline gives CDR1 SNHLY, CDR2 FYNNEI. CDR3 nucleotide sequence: TGTGCCAGCAGTGAGCCCACAGAGGATGAGCAGTTCTTC. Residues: CASSEPTEDEQFF.